The 4 T cell receptor beta chains below were found in one sample sequenced in a study of metastatic and nonmetastatic thyroid tumors. No treatment of any kind had been given to any patient before thyroid surgery. MiXCR was used by TCRdb to re-call the PCR reads. The sample shows over 20,000 clones, about 30% of them seen only once. Material for sequencing was tumor tissue. All receptors derive from a male donor with papillary thyroid cancer or a benign thyroid nodule (not recorded which). Some clones in this sample may be carry-over from other donors' samples.

About this clone itself: Since the CDR3 does not end with the conserved phenylalanine or tryptophan, this likely comes from a read error. The limits of the CDR3 on the DNA are not certain, so only TCRdb's listed CDR3 is given. The gene calls are TRBV20-1 and TRBJ2-1; the table assigns TRBD2, which was not confirmed against the DNA. Germline CDR1 DFQATT, CDR2 SNEGSKA (reference sequence). Ends included, the CDR3 has 15 residues. The CDR3 region is CSEKTRTSGYNEKFI.

This clone was detected ten times or more. The sample has other DNA sequences that encode this CDR3 too. This chain uses TRBV15 with TRBJ2-7; 11 nucleotides match TRBD1. V shed 3 bases, J shed 4 bases, and the junction held 2 bases outside the gene matches. The CDR3 is 14 amino acids. CDR1 is LNHNV, CDR2 YYDKDF, per germline (reference sequence). Here the CDR3 DNA reads TGTGCCACCAGCAGGGACAGGGGGCTTTACGAGCAGTACTTC. It translates to CATSRDRGLYEQYF.

In its sample, this clone was seen a few times. The chain employs TRBV11-1 and TRBJ1-1; D gene unclear. CDR1 and CDR2 (germline): SGHAT, FQDESV (reference sequence). The V end was cut by 0 bases, the J end by 7 bases, with 6 bases between. The CDR3 extends over 12 amino acids. CDR3 loop: CASSLAGSEAFF. In DNA form, the CDR3 reads TGTGCCAGCAGCTTAGCTGGCAGTGAAGCTTTCTTT.

This clone was picked up a small number of times. This rearrangement joins TRBV6-4 to TRBJ2-1; 10 nucleotides agree with TRBD2. Germline CDR1 MRHNA, CDR2 SNTAGT. After removal of 2 bases from V and 6 bases from J, the junction contained 4 bases not matched to a gene. This CDR3 has 15 residues. As DNA, the CDR3 is TGTGCCAGCAGTGACAGTAGGACTAGCGGCAATGAGCAGTTCTTC. As protein: CASSDSRTSGNEQFF.